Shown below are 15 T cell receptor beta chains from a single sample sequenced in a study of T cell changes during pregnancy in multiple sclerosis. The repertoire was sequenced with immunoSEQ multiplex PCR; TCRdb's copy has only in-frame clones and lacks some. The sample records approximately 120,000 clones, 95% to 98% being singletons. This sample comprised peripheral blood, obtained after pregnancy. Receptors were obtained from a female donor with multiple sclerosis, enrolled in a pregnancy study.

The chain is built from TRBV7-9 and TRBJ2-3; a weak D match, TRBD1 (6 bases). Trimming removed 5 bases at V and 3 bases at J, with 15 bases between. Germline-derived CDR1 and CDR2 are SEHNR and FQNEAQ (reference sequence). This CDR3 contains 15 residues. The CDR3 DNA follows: TGTGCCAGCAGCCCCTCAGGGGCAAGGACAGATACGCAGTATTTT. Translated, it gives CASSPSGARTDTQYF.

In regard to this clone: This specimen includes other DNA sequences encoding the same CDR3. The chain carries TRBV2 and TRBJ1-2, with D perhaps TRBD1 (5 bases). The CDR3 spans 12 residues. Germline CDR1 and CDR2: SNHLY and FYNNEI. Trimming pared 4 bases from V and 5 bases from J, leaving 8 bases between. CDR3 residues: CASSGRVYGYTF. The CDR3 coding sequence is TGTGCCAGCAGTGGCAGGGTTTATGGCTACACCTTC.

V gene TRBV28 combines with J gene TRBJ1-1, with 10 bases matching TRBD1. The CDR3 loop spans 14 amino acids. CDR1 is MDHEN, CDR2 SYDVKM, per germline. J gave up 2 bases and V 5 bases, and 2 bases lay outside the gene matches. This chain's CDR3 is CASSDRGLNTEAFF. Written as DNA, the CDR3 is TGTGCCAGCAGTGACAGGGGGCTCAACACTGAAGCTTTCTTT. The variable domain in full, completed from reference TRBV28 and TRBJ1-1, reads DVKVTQSSRYLVKRTGEKVFLECVQDMDHENMFWYRQDPGLGLRLIYFSYDVKMKEKGDIPEGYSVSREKKERFSLILESASTNQTSMYLCASSDRGLNTEAFFGQGTRLTVV.

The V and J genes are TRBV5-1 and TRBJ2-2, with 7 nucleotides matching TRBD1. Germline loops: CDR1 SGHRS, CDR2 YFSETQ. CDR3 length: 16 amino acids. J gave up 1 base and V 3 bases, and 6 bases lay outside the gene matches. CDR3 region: CASSSSGQMNTGELFF. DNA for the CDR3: TGCGCCAGCAGCTCCTCGGGACAGATGAACACCGGGGAGCTGTTTTTT.

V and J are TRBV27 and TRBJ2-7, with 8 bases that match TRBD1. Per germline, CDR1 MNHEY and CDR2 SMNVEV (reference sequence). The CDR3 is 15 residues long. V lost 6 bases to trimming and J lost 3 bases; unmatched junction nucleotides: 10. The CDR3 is CASSPGTGTIYEQYF. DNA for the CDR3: TGTGCCAGCAGCCCTGGGACAGGCACTATCTACGAGCAGTACTTC.

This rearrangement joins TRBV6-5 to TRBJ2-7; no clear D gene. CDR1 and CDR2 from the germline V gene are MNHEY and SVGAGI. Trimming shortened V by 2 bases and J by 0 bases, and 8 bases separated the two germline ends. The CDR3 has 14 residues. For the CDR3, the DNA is TGTGCCAGCAGTTACAGCGTAGACTCCTACGAGCAGTACTTC. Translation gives CASSYSVDSYEQYF.

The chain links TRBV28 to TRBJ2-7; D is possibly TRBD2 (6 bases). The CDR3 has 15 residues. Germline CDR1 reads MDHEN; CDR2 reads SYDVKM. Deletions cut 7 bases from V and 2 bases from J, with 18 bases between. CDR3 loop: CASNSWRDQAYEQYF. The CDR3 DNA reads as TGTGCCAGCAACTCATGGCGGGACCAAGCCTACGAGCAGTACTTC.

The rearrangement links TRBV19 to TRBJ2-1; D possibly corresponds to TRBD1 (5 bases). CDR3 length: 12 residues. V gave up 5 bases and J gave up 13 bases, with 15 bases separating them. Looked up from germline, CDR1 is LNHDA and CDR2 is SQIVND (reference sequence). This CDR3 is CASSDSRGGQFF. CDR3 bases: TGTGCCAGTAGTGACAGTAGGGGCGGACAGTTCTTC.

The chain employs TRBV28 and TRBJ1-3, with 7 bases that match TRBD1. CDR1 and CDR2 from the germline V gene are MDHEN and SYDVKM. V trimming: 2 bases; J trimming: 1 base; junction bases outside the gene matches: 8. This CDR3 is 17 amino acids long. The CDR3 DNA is TGTGCCAGCAGTTTACGACAGGGTTTGGGATCTGGAAACACCATATATTTT. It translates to CASSLRQGLGSGNTIYF.

The CDR3 nucleotides read TGTGCCTGGGGAGGGGCCACCAATCAGCCCCAGCATTTT. This translates into CAWGGATNQPQHF. This chain joins TRBV30 and TRBJ1-5; D is perhaps TRBD1 (5 bases). V lost 5 bases, J lost 3 bases, and 11 bases lay in between. The germline V gene has CDR1 GTSNPN and CDR2 SVGIG (reference sequence). CDR3 size: 13 residues.

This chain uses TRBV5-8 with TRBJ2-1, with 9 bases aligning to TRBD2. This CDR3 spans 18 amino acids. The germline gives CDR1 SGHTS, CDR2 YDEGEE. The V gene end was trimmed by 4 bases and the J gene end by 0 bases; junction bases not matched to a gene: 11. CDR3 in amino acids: CASSPWTSALSSYNEQFF. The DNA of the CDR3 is TGTGCCAGCAGCCCCTGGACTAGCGCGTTAAGCTCCTACAATGAGCAGTTCTTC.

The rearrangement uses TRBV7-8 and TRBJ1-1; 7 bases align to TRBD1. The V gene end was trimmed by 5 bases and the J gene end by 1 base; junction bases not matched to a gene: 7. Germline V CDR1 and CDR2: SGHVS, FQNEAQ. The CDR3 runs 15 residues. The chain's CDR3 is CASSEGGGQNTEAFF. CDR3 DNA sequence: TGTGCCAGCAGCGAAGGAGGGGGCCAGAACACTGAAGCTTTCTTT.

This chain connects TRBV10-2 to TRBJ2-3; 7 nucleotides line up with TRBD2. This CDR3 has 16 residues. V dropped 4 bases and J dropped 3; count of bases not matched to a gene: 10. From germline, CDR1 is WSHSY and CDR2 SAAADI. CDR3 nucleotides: TGCGCCAGCAGTGTGGTTAGCGGGTCCTCTACAGATACGCAGTATTTT. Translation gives CASSVVSGSSTDTQYF.

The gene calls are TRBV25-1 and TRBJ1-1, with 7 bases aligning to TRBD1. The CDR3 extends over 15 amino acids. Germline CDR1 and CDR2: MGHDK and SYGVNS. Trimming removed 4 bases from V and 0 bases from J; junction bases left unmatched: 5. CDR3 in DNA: TGTGCCAGCAGTGTCAACAGGGGACTGAACACTGAAGCTTTCTTT. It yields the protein CASSVNRGLNTEAFF.

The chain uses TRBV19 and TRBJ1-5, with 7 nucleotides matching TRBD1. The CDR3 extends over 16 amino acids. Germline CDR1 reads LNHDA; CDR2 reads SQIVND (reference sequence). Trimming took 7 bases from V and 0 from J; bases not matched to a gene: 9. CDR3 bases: TGTGCCAGTACGGTCAGGGGGGCGTCTAGCAATCAGCCCCAGCATTTT. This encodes CASTVRGASSNQPQHF.